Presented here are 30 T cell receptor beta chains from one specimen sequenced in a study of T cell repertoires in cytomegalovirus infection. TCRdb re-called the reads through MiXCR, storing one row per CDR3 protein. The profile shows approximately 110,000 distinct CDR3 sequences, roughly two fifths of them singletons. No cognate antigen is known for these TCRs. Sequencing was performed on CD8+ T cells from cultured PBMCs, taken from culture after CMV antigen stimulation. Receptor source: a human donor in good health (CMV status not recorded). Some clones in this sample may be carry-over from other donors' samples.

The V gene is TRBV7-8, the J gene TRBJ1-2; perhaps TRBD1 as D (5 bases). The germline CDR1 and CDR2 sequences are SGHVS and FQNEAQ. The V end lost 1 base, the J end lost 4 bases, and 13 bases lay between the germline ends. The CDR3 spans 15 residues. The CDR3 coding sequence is TGTGCCAGCAGCTTAGGCGGGGACCGTGGCTATGGCTACACCTTC. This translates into CASSLGGDRGYGYTF. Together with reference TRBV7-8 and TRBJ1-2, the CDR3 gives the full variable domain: GAGVSQSPRYKVAKRGQDVALRCDPISGHVSLFWYQQALGQGPEFLTYFQNEAQLDKSGLPSDRFFAERPEGSVSTLKIQRTQQEDSAVYLCASSLGGDRGYGYTFGSGTRLTVV.

As DNA, the CDR3 is TGTGCCAGCAGCTTTCTCGGGCGGACCTACAATGAGCAGTTCTTC. Translated, it gives CASSFLGRTYNEQFF. V gene TRBV7-8 combines with J gene TRBJ2-1; the D is unclear. Trimming took 3 bases from V and 2 from J, leaving 11 bases between them. Germline lookup yields CDR1 SGHVS and CDR2 FQNEAQ. The CDR3 is 15 residues long.

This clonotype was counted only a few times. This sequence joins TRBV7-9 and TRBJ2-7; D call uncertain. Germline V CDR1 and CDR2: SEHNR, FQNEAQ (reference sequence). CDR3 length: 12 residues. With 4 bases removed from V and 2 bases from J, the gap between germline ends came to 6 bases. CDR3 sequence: CASSSATYEQYF. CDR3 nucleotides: TGTGCCAGCAGCTCAGCAACCTACGAGCAGTACTTC.

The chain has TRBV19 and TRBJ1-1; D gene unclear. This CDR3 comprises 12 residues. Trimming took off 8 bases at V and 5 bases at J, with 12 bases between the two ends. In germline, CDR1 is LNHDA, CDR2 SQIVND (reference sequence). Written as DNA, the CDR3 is TGTGCCAGTCGAGTTGGATTGACTGAAGCTTTCTTT. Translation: CASRVGLTEAFF.

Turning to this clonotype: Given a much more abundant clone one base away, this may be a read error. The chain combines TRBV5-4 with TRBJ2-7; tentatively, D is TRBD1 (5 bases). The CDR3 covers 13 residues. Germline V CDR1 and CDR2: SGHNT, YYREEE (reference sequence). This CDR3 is CASSPQDNYEQHF. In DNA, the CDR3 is TGTGCCAGCAGCCCACAGGACAACTACGAGCAGCACTTC.

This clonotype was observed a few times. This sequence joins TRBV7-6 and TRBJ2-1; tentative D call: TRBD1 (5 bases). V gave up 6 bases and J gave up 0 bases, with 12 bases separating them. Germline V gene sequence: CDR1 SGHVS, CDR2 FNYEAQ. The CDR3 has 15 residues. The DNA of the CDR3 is TGTGCCAGCAGTAGGACACCGAGCTCCTACAATGAGCAGTTCTTC. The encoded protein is CASSRTPSSYNEQFF.

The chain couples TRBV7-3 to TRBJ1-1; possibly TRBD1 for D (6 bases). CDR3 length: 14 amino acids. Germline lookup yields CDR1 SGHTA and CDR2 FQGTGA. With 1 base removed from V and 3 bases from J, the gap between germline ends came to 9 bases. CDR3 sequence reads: CASSLIGGDTEAFF. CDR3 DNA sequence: TGTGCCAGCAGCTTAATAGGGGGAGACACTGAAGCTTTCTTT.

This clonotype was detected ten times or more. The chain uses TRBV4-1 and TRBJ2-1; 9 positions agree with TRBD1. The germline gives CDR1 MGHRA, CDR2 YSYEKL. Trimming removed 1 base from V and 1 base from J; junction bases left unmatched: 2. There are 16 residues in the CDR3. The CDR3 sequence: CASSQGGQGSYNEQFF. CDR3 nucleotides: TGCGCCAGCAGCCAAGGGGGACAGGGATCCTACAATGAGCAGTTCTTC.

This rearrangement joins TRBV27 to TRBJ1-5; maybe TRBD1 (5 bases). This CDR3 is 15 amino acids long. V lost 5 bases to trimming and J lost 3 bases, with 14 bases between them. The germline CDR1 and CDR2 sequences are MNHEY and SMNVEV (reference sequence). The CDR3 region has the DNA TGTGCCAGCAGTATTCGGGGGGACCTCAATCAGCCCCAGCATTTT. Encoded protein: CASSIRGDLNQPQHF.

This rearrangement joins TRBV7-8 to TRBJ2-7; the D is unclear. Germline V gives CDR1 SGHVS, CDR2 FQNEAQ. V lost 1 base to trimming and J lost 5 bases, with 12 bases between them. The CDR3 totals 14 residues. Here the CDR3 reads CASSLDRVPHEQYF. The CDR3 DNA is TGTGCCAGCAGCTTAGATCGTGTGCCGCACGAGCAGTACTTC.

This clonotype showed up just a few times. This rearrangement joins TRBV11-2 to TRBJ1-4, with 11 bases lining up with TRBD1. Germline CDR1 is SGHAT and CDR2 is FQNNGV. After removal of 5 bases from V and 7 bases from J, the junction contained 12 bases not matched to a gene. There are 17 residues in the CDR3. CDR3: CASSPLFGTGGIEKLFF. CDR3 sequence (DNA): TGTGCCAGCAGCCCCCTCTTTGGGACAGGGGGTATTGAAAAACTGTTTTTT.

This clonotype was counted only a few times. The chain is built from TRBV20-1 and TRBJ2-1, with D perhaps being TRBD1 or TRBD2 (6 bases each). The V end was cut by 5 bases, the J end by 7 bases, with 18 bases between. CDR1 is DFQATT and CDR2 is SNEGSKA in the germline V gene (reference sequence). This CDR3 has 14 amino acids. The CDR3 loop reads CSADRGPPQNEQFF. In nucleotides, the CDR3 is TGCAGTGCTGATCGGGGGCCCCCGCAAAATGAGCAGTTCTTC.

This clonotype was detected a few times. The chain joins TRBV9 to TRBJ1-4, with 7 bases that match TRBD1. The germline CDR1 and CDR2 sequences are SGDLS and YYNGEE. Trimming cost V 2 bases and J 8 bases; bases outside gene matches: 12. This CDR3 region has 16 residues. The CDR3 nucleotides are TGTGCCAGCAGCGTTGATGGAGGGGGCTCCAGAGAAAAACTGTTTTTT. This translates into CASSVDGGGSREKLFF. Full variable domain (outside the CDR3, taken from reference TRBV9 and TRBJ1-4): DSGVTQTPKHLITATGQRVTLRCSPRSGDLSVYWYQQSLDQGLQFLIQYYNGEERAKGNILERFSAQQFPDLHSELNLSSLELGDSALYFCASSVDGGGSREKLFFGSGTQLSVL.

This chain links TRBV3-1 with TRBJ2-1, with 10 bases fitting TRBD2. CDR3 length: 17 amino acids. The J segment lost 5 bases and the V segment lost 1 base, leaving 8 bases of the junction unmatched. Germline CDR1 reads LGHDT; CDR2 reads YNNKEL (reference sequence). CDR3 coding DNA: TGTGCCAGCAGCCAAGGCTGGTGGCTAGCGGGGGACAATGAGCAGTTCTTC. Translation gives CASSQGWWLAGDNEQFF.

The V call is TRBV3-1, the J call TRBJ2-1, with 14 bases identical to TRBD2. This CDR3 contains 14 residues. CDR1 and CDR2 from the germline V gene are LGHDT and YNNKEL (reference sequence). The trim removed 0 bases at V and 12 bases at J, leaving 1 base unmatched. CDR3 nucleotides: TGTGCCAGCAGCCAAGATGGACTAGCGGGGGGGCAGTTCTTC. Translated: CASSQDGLAGGQFF.

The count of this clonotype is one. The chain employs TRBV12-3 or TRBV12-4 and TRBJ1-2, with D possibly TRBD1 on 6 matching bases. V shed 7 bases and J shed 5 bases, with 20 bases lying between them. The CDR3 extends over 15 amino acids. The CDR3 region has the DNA TGTGCCAGCACTTTTTTGGGGGCGCGGGAGTATGGCTACACCTTC. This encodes CASTFLGAREYGYTF.

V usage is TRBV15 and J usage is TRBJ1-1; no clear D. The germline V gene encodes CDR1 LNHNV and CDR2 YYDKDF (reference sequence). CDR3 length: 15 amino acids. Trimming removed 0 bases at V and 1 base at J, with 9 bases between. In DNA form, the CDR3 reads TGTGCCACCAGCAGAGATGGGTATCGGAACACTGAAGCTTTCTTT. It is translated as CATSRDGYRNTEAFF.

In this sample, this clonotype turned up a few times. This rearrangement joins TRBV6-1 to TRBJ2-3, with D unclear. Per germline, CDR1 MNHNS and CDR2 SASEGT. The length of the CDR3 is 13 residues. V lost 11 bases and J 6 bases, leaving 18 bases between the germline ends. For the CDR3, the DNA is TGTGCCCTTCGGGTCCATGAGTTGGATACGCAGTATTTT. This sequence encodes CALRVHELDTQYF.

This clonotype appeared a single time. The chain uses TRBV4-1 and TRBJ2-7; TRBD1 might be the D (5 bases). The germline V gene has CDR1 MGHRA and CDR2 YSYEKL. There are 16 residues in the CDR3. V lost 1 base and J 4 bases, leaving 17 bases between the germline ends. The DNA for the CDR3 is TGCGCCAGCAGCCAAGTGTCAGGGCTGGAACAATACGAGCAGTACTTC. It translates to CASSQVSGLEQYEQYF.

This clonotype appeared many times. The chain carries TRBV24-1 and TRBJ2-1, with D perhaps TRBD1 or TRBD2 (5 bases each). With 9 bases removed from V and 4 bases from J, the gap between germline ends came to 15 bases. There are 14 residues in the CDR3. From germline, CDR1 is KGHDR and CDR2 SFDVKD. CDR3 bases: TGTGCCACCTCCGGGGCCGCAGCATACAATGAGCAGTTCTTC. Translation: CATSGAAAYNEQFF.

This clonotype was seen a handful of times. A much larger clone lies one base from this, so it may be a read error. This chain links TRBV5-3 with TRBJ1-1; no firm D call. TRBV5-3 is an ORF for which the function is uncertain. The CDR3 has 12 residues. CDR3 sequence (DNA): TGTGCCAGCAGCTTGGAGGACACTGAAGCTTTCTTT. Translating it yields CASSLEDTEAFF.

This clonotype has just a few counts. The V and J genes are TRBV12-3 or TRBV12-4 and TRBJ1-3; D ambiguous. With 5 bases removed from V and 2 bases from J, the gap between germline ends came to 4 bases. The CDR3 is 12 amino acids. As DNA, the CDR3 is TGTGCCAGCAGTACTACTGGAAACACCATATATTTT. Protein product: CASSTTGNTIYF.

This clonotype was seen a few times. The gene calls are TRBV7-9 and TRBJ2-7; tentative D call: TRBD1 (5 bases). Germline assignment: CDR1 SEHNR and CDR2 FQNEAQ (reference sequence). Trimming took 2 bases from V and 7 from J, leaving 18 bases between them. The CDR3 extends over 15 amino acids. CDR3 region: CASSLPPAGSFEQYF. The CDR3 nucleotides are TGTGCCAGCAGCTTACCCCCGGCAGGGTCGTTTGAGCAGTACTTC.

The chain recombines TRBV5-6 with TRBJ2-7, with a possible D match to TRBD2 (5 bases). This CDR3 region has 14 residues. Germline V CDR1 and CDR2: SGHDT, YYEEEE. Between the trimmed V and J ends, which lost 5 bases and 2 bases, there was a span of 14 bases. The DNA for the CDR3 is TGTGCCAGCAGTTTCATGGACTGGACCTACGAGCAGTACTTC. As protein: CASSFMDWTYEQYF.

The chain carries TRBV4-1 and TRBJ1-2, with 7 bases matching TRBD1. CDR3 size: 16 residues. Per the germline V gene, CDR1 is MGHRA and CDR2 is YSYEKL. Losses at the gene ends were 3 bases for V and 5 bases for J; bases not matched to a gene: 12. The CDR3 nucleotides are TGCGCCAGCAGCCAGCCCCGGGGCAGGGGGGTATATGGCTACACCTTC. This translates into CASSQPRGRGVYGYTF.

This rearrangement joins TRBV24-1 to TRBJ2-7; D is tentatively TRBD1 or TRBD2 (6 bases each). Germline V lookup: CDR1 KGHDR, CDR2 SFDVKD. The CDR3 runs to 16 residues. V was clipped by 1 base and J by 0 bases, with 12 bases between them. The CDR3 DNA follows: TGTGCCACCAGTGATTTATCCAGGGGAGGCTCCTACGAGCAGTACTTC. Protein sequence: CATSDLSRGGSYEQYF.

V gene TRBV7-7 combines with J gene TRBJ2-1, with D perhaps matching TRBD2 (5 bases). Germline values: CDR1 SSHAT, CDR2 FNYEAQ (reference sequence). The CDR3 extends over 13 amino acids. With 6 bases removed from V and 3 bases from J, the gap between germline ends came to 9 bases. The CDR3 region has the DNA TGTGCCAGCAGTTCCGGGGACTACAATGAGCAGTTCTTC. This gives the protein CASSSGDYNEQFF.

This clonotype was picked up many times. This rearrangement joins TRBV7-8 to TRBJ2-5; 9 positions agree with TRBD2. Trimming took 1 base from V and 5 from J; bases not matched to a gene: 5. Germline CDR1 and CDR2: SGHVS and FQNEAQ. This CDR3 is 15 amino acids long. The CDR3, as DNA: TGTGCCAGCAGCTTAGTGGCGGGGGGGTCCGAGACCCAGTACTTC. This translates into CASSLVAGGSETQYF.

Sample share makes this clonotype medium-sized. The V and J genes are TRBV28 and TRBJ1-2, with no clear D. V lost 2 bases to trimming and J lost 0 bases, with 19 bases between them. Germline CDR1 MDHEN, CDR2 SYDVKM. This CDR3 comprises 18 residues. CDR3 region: CASSLPYRGPLANYGYTF. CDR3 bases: TGTGCCAGCAGTTTACCATACCGCGGACCGTTGGCTAACTATGGCTACACCTTC.

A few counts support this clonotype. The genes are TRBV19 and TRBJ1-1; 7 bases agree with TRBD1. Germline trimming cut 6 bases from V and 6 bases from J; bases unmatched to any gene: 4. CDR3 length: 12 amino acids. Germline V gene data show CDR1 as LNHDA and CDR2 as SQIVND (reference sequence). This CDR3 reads CASRTGRSEAFF. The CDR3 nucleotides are TGTGCCAGTAGGACAGGGAGGTCTGAAGCTTTCTTT.